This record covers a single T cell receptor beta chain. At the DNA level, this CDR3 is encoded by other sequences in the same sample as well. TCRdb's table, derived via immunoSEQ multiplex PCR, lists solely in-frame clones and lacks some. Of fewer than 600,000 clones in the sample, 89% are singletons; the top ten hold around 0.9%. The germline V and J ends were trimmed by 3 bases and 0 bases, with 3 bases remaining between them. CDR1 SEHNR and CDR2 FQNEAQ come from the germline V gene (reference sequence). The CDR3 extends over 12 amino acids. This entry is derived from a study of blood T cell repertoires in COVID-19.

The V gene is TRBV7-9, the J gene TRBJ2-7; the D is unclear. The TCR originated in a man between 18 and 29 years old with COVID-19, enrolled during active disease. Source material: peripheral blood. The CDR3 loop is CASSFGSYEQYF. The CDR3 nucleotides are TGTGCCAGCAGCTTCGGCTCCTACGAGCAGTACTTC.